This passage covers 2 T cell receptor beta chains from one sample sequenced in a study of cytomegalovirus exposure and HLA in healthy donors. A multiplex PCR was run with 60 Vbeta primers and 13 Jbeta primers. Profiled with immunoSEQ multiplex PCR; TCRdb holds only in-frame clones, not every one. This sample carries roughly 160,000 clones, roughly 79% of them seen once, and the ten largest clones take about 13%. Sample: PBMCs. These TCRs come from a woman in her forties or fifties in good health and CMV-seronegative.

This rearrangement joins TRBV2 to TRBJ2-7; maybe TRBD1 (5 bases). Germline V gene sequence: CDR1 SNHLY, CDR2 FYNNEI. Trimming pared 3 bases from V and 5 bases from J, leaving 11 bases between. The CDR3 has 13 residues. The CDR3 DNA reads TGTGCCAGCAGTGACGGCAGGGCAAACGAGCAGTACTTC. This gives the protein CASSDGRANEQYF.

V gene TRBV7-2 combines with J gene TRBJ1-2; 9 positions match TRBD1. Trimming removed 4 bases from V and 4 bases from J; junction bases left unmatched: 1. Germline CDR1 reads SGHTA; CDR2 reads FQGNSA. The CDR3 loop spans 13 amino acids. CDR3 protein: CASSSGQGYGYTF. In DNA, the CDR3 is TGTGCCAGCAGCTCGGGACAGGGCTATGGCTACACCTTC.